One sample yielded the 14 T cell receptor beta chains listed below, sequenced in a study of blood T cell repertoires in COVID-19 (dated by TCRdb to 2019 to 2021). The library was produced with the immunoSEQ multiplex PCR assay. TCRdb mirrors the immuneACCESS table, restricted to in-frame sequences. Some clones are absent from its copies; in checked studies, under half trace to an unresolved V gene, and the reason for the others is unknown. The sample table contains 150,000 or so clones; only one count was recorded for roughly 90% of them. The ten largest clones capture approximately 0.56% of the sample. The material sequenced was peripheral blood. The receptors come from a man aged 45-65 years with acute or convalescent COVID-19.

V usage is TRBV5-1 and J usage is TRBJ2-3; 14 nucleotides match TRBD2. Germline V gene data show CDR1 as SGHRS and CDR2 as YFSETQ. The CDR3 sequence is 19 residues long. V was clipped by 4 bases and J by 6 bases; unmatched bases: 16. CDR3 in DNA: TGCGCCAGCAGCGGGAGGGGATCGGGACTAGCGGGGGAGTATGATACGCAGTATTTT. Translating gives CASSGRGSGLAGEYDTQYF.

The CDR3 here is CAISEGVGAGEQYV. CDR3 in DNA: TGTGCCATCAGTGAGGGAGTTGGGGCTGGCGAGCAGTACGTC. The chain carries TRBV10-3 and TRBJ2-7, with a tentative D call TRBD1 (5 bases). This CDR3 spans 14 amino acids. Trimming removed 2 bases at V and 6 bases at J, with 14 bases between. CDR1 ENHRY and CDR2 SYGVKD come from the germline V gene.

The CDR3 coding sequence is TGTGCCAGCAGTGAGACAGGGCGGATGGTCAATGGCTACACCTTC. It yields the protein CASSETGRMVNGYTF. This chain uses TRBV5-4 with TRBJ1-2; 7 nucleotides match TRBD1. The CDR3 consists of 15 residues. CDR1 and CDR2 (germline): SGHNT, YYREEE (reference sequence). The V segment lost 5 bases and the J segment 6 bases; nucleotides outside the gene matches: 13.

The chain has TRBV7-9 and TRBJ2-1; 7 positions match TRBD1. The CDR3 runs 17 residues. J was trimmed by 1 base and V by 5 bases; bases with no gene match: 11. The germline CDR1 and CDR2 sequences are SEHNR and FQNEAQ (reference sequence). CDR3 nucleotide sequence: TGTGCCAGCAGCGCAAGTCTAGGGGGCGGTTCCTACAATGAGCAGTTCTTC. Its translation: CASSASLGGGSYNEQFF.

The chain employs TRBV11-2 and TRBJ2-1; 10 bases match TRBD2. V shed 6 bases and J 7 bases; nucleotides not matched to a gene: 9. This CDR3 has 15 amino acids. Germline values: CDR1 SGHAT, CDR2 FQNNGV. The CDR3 sequence: CASSPLTSGVNEQFF. In DNA form, the CDR3 reads TGTGCCAGCAGTCCCCTAACTAGCGGGGTAAATGAGCAGTTCTTC.

The chain is built from TRBV12-3 or TRBV12-4 and TRBJ2-7, with D tentatively TRBD2 (6 bases). CDR3 length: 12 amino acids. The V and J ends lost 3 bases and 5 bases respectively, with 8 bases between them. CDR3 protein: CASSFAGNEQYF. The CDR3, as DNA: TGTGCCAGCAGTTTTGCGGGGAACGAGCAGTACTTC.

The CDR3 sequence: CASSYLTSQGIAGANVLTF. CDR3 nucleotides: TGTGCCAGCAGTTACTTAACAAGCCAGGGTATCGCTGGGGCCAACGTCCTGACTTTC. The genes are TRBV6-2 or TRBV6-3 and TRBJ2-6; maybe TRBD1 (5 bases). The CDR3 extends over 19 amino acids. Per germline, CDR1 MNHEY and CDR2 SVGEGT. Trimming took off 1 base at V and 2 bases at J, with 18 bases between the two ends.

This clone was found a few times. The chain has TRBV28 and TRBJ2-2; 8 nucleotides align to TRBD1. The CDR3 loop spans 16 amino acids. Germline V gene lookup returns CDR1 MDHEN and CDR2 SYDVKM. V shed 6 bases, J shed 1 base, and the junction held 7 bases outside the gene matches. CDR3 sequence (DNA): TGTGCCAGCAGGGACAGGGTGGTACTGAACACCGGGGAGCTGTTTTTT. Translating it yields CASRDRVVLNTGELFF.

The J gene is TRBJ1-2, the V gene TRBV6-5; TRBD1 might be the D (5 bases). CDR1 and CDR2 (germline): MNHEY, SVGAGI. This CDR3 has 14 residues. V lost 7 bases and J lost 6, with 18 bases in between. The CDR3 DNA reads TGTGCCAGCAAAGCAGGGAGCCGGGGGGATGGCTACACCTTC. This translates into CASKAGSRGDGYTF.

The J gene is TRBJ1-5, the V gene TRBV7-8; D call uncertain. The germline V gene encodes CDR1 SGHVS and CDR2 FQNEAQ. V lost 3 bases and J 7 bases, leaving 7 bases between the germline ends. The CDR3 extends over 12 amino acids. CDR3: CASSFPGQPQHF. DNA for the CDR3: TGTGCCAGCAGCTTCCCCGGGCAGCCCCAGCATTTT.

The chain has TRBV7-2 and TRBJ2-5; TRBD2 agrees at 10 bases. The CDR3 has 17 amino acids. V shed 7 bases and J 7 bases; nucleotides not matched to a gene: 18. Germline lookup yields CDR1 SGHTA and CDR2 FQGNSA. DNA of the CDR3: TGTGCCAGCACAGAGACAGGGGCGCTAGCGGGAGTTGGGACCCAGTACTTC. It codes for CASTETGALAGVGTQYF.

V and J are TRBV2 and TRBJ1-1; 8 bases map to TRBD1. Germline trimming cut 4 bases from V and 7 bases from J; bases unmatched to any gene: 5. CDR1 SNHLY and CDR2 FYNNEI come from the germline V gene. The CDR3 sequence is 13 residues long. This chain's CDR3 is CASSGTGWLEAFF. As DNA, the CDR3 is TGTGCCAGCAGTGGGACAGGGTGGCTTGAAGCTTTCTTT.

The V call is TRBV7-2, the J call TRBJ2-7, with a possible D match to TRBD2 (6 bases). The CDR3 spans 15 residues. V dropped 5 bases and J dropped 2 bases, with 16 bases sitting between them. Germline V gene sequence: CDR1 SGHTA, CDR2 FQGNSA. CDR3 sequence reads: CASSGGASETYEQYF. CDR3 nucleotide sequence: TGTGCCAGCAGCGGTGGGGCTAGCGAGACCTACGAGCAGTACTTC.

This chain links TRBV7-2 with TRBJ1-1; D is unresolved. The ends were cut back, 5 bases at V and 5 bases at J, with 15 bases in the middle. Germline CDR1 SGHTA, CDR2 FQGNSA. The CDR3 runs to 14 residues. For the CDR3, the DNA is TGTGCCAGCAGCCCCAACGGGGATGGGACTGAAGCTTTCTTT. This encodes CASSPNGDGTEAFF.